This TCR beta chain originates from a study of T-cell reconstitution after alpha-beta-depleted transplantation in children. The study's findings and limits: Where alpha-beta T cells came from about two months after transplant was reportedly several hundred expanded graft clones. Day-60 TCRbeta diversity that was high in some patients was derived from surviving recipient T cells and thymic progenitors. T cells produced anew were the main source of T-cell counts and diversity one year after transplant.

This clonotype was counted at least ten times. Its target is unknown. The germline gives CDR1 SGHTA, CDR2 FQGNSA. V dropped 6 bases and J dropped 1 base, with 15 bases sitting between them. CDR3 size: 15 residues. The TCRbeta library was prepared with unique molecular identifiers. One entry per CDR3 protein, called by TCRdb with MiXCR from the PCR reads. The data hold 65,000 to 75,000 distinct CDR3 sequences, with around 4.7% observed a single time. The chain couples TRBV7-2 to TRBJ2-5; D is perhaps TRBD1 or TRBD2 (6 bases each). The sample in question was PBMCs, mostly from graft donor cells, obtained 180 days after TCRalphabeta/CD19-depleted stem cell transplant. This receptor was taken from a boy under two years old who had a stem cell transplant for acute myeloid leukemia, so the T cells may come from the graft donor. The CDR3 reads CASRLPGAPQETQYF. As DNA, the CDR3 is TGTGCCAGCAGATTACCGGGGGCCCCCCAAGAGACCCAGTACTTC.